This TCR beta chain was sequenced during a study of cytomegalovirus exposure and HLA in healthy donors. Findings and limits, study-wide: 87-base-pair reads could not separate some V segments, including TRBV6-2 and TRBV6-3.

The germline V gene has CDR1 SGHNT and CDR2 YYREEE (reference sequence). The V gene lost 4 bases and the J gene lost 5 bases, with 24 bases spanning the gap. This CDR3 contains 17 residues. It was with 60 Vbeta and 13 Jbeta primers that the PCR ran. Using immunoSEQ multiplex PCR, the repertoire was profiled, and TCRdb retains in-frame clones only, with some absent. The table shows fewer than 150,000 clones, with 73% occurring only once. As regards this clone: Its antigen is not identified.

The clonotype was recovered from a human donor in good health. The chain combines TRBV5-4 with TRBJ1-1; D remains unclear. Sequencing used PBMCs. The chain's CDR3 is CASSVGLTAYRGTEAFF. In nucleotides, the CDR3 is TGTGCCAGCAGCGTAGGTTTAACAGCCTACCGAGGGACTGAAGCTTTCTTT.